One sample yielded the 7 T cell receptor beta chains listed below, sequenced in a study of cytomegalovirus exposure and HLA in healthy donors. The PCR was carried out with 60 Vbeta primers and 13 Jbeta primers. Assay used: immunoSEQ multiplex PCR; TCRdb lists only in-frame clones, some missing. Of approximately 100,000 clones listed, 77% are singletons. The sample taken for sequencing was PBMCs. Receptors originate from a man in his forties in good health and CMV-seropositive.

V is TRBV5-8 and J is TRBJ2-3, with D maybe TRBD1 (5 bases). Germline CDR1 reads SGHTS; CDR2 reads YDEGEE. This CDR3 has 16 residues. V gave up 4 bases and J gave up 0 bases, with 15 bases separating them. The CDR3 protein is CASSTPRVRSTDTQYF. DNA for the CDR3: TGTGCCAGCAGCACCCCCAGGGTCCGAAGCACAGATACGCAGTATTTT.

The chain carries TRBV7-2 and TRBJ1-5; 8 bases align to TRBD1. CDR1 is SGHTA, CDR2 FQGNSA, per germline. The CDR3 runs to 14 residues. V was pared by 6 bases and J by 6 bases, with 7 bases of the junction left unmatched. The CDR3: CASRAGQGPQPQHF. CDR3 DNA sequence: TGTGCCAGCAGAGCCGGACAGGGACCTCAGCCCCAGCATTTT.

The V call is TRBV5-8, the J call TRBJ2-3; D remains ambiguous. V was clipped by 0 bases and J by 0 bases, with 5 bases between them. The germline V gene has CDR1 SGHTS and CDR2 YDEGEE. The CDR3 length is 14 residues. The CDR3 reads CASSLAQSTDTQYF. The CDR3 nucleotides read TGTGCCAGCAGCTTGGCCCAGAGCACAGATACGCAGTATTTT.

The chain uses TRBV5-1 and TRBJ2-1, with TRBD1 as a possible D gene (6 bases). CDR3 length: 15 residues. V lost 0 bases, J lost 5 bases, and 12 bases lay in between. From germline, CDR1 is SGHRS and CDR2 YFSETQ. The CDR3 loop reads CASSLGQGRHNEQFF. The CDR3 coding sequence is TGCGCCAGCAGCTTGGGGCAGGGGCGCCACAATGAGCAGTTCTTC.

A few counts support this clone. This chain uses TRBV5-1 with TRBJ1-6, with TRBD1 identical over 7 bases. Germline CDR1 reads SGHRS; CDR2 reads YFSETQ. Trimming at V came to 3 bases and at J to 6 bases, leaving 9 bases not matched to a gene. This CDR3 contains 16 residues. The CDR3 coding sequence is TGCGCCAGCAGCTCCAATACAGGGGTATCTAATTCACCCCTCCACTTT. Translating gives CASSSNTGVSNSPLHF.

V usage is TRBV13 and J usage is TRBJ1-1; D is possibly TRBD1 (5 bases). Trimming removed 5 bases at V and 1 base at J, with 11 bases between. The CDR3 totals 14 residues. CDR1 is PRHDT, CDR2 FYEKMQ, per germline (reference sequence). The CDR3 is CASSPYRSNTEAFF. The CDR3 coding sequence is TGTGCCAGCAGCCCTTACAGGTCGAACACTGAAGCTTTCTTT.

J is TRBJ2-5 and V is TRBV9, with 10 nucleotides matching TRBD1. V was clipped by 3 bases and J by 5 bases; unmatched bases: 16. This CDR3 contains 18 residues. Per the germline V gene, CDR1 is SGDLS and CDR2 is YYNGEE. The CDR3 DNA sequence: TGTGCCAGCAGCGAGTCCCGGGACAGGGGCGGGGGTTGGGAGACCCAGTACTTC. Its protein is CASSESRDRGGGWETQYF.